This T cell receptor (beta chain) was captured in a study of cytotoxic CD8 clonotypes in ibrutinib-treated CLL. Notes on the study in general: At baseline, clonality was higher than in age-matched healthy donors and correlated with CD8+ counts.

With sequencing, the targeted depth ranged from 1 in 200,000 to 1 in 1 million T cells. This table comes from immunoSEQ multiplex PCR, and its TCRdb copy is limited to in-frame clones, with some not included. Among about 63,000 clones, around three fifths were seen once, and the ten largest hold roughly 15%. On this clone itself: The antigen is unknown.

The V gene's germline CDR1 is LGHNA and CDR2 YNFKEQ. V lost 4 bases to trimming and J lost 6 bases; unmatched junction nucleotides: 12. This CDR3 has 15 residues. This TCR came from a human donor with chronic lymphocytic leukemia. The chain uses TRBV4-2 and TRBJ2-7, with 7 bases matching TRBD2. The sample in question was PBMCs, obtained after 12 months of ibrutinib treatment. In DNA form, the CDR3 reads TGTGCCAGCAGCCCCCTCGCCAGGGACTATTCCGAGCAGTACTTC. Protein sequence: CASSPLARDYSEQYF.